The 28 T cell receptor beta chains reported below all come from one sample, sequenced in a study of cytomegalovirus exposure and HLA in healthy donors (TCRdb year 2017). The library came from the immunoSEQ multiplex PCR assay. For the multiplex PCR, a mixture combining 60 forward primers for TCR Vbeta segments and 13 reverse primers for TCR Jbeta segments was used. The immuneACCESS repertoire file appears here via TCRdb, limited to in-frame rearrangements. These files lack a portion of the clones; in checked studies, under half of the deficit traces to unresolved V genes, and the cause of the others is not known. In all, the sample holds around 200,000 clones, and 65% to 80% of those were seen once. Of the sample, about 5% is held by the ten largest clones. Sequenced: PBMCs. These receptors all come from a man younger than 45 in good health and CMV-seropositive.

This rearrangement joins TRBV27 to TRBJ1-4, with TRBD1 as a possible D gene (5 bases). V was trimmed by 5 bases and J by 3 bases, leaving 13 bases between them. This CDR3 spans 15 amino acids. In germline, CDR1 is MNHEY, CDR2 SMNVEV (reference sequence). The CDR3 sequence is CASSLKGVANEKLFF. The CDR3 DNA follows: TGTGCCAGCAGTCTGAAAGGGGTGGCTAATGAAAAACTGTTTTTT. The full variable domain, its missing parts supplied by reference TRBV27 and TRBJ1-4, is EAQVTQNPRYLITVTGKKLTVTCSQNMNHEYMSWYRQDPGLGLRQIYYSMNVEVTDKGDVPEGYKVSRKEKRNFPLILESPSPNQTSLYFCASSLKGVANEKLFFGSGTQLSVL.

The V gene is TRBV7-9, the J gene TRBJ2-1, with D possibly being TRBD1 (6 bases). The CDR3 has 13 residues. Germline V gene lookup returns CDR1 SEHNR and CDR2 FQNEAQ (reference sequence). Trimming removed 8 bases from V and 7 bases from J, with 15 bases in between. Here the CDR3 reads CASSHPRGNEQFF. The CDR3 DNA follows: TGTGCCAGCTCACACCCAAGGGGGAATGAGCAGTTCTTC. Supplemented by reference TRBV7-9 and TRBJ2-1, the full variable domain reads DTGVSQNPRHKITKRGQNVTFRCDPISEHNRLYWYRQTLGQGPEFLTYFQNEAQLEKSRLLSDRFSAERPKGSFSTLEIQRTEQGDSAMYLCASSHPRGNEQFFGPGTRLTVL.

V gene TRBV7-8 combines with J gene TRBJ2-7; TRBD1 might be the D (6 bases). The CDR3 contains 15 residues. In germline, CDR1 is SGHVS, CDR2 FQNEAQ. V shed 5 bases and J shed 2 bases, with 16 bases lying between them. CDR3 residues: CASSLRDTGPYEQYF. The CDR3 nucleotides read TGTGCCAGCAGCCTCCGGGACACCGGACCCTACGAGCAGTACTTC.

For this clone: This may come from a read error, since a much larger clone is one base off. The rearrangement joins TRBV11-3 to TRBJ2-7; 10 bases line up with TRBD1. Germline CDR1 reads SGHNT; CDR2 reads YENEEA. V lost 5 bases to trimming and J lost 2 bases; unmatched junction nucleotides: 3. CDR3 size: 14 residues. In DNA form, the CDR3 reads TGTGCCAGCAGCCCCGGGACAGGGGCCTACGAGCAGTACTTC. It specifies CASSPGTGAYEQYF. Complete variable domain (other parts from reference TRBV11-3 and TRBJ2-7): EAGVVQSPRYKIIEKKQPVAFWCNPISGHNTLYWYLQNLGQGPELLIRYENEEAVDDSQLPKDRFSAERLKGVDSTLKIQPAELGDSAVYLCASSPGTGAYEQYFGPGTRLTVT.

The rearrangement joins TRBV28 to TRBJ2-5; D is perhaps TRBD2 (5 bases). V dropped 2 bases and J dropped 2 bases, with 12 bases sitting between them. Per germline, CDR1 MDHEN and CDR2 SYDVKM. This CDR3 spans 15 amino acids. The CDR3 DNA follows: TGTGCCAGCAGTTTAAGCAGAGGGAAACAAGAGACCCAGTACTTC. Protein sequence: CASSLSRGKQETQYF.

Here the CDR3 reads CASRPDRGGEQYF. CDR3 DNA sequence: TGTGCCAGCAGACCGGACAGGGGCGGCGAGCAGTACTTC. The chain employs TRBV6-5 and TRBJ2-7, with 9 positions matching TRBD1. CDR1 is MNHEY, CDR2 SVGAGI, per germline. The length of the CDR3 is 13 residues. V was clipped by 6 bases and J by 6 bases; unmatched bases: 6.

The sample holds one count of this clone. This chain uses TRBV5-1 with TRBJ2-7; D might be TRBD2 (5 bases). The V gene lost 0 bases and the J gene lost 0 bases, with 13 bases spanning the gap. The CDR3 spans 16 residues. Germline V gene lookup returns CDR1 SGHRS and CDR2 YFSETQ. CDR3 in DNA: TGCGCCAGCAGCTTGGGTTGGCGGGTCCCCTCCTACGAGCAGTACTTC. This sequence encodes CASSLGWRVPSYEQYF.

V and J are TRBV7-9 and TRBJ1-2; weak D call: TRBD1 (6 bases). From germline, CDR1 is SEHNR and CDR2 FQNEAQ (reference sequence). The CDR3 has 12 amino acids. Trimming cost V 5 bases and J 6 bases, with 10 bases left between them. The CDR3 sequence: CASSPGQNGYTF. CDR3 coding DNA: TGTGCCAGCAGCCCAGGACAGAATGGCTACACCTTC. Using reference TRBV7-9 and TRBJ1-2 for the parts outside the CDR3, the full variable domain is DTGVSQNPRHKITKRGQNVTFRCDPISEHNRLYWYRQTLGQGPEFLTYFQNEAQLEKSRLLSDRFSAERPKGSFSTLEIQRTEQGDSAMYLCASSPGQNGYTFGSGTRLTVV.

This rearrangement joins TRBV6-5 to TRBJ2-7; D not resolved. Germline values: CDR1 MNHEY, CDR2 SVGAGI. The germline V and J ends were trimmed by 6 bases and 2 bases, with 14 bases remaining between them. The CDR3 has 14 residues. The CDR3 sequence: CASSPYRQTYEQYF. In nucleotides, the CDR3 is TGTGCCAGCAGCCCTTACCGACAAACCTACGAGCAGTACTTC.

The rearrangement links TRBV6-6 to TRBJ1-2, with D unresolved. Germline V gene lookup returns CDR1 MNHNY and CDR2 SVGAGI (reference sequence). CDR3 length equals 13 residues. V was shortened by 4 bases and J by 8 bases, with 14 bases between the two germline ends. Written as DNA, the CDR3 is TGTGCCAGCAGTTTGGCTAAGGACTCAGGCTACACCTTC. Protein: CASSLAKDSGYTF.

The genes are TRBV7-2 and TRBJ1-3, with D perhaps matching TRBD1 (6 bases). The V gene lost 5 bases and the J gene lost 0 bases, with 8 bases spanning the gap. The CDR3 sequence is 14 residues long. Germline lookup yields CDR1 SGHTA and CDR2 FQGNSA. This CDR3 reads CASSRGSSGNTIYF. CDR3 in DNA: TGTGCCAGCAGCAGGGGGAGCTCTGGAAACACCATATATTTT.

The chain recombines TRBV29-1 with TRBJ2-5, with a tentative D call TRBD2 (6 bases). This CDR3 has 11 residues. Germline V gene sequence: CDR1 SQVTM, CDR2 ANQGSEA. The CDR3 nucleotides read TGCAGTGGGCAAAGCGGGGAGACCCAGTACTTC. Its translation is CSGQSGETQYF.

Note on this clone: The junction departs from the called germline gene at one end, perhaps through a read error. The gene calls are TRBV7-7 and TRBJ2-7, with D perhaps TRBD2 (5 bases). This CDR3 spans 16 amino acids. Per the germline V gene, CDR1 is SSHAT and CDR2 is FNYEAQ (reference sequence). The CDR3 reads CASSPSPRVSGDEQYF. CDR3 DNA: TGTGCTAGCAGCCCCTCCCCGAGGGTAAGTGGGGACGAGCAGTACTTC. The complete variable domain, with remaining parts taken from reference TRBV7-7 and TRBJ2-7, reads GAGVSQSPRYKVTKRGQDVTLRCDPISSHATLYWYQQALGQGPEFLTYFNYEAQPDKSGLPSDRFSAERPEGSISTLTIQRTEQRDSAMYRCASSPSPRVSGDEQYFGPGTRLTVT.

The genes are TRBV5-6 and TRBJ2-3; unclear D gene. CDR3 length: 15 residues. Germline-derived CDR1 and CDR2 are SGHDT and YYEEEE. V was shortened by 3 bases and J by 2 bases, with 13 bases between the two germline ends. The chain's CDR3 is CASSSGLSLTDTQYF. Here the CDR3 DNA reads TGTGCCAGCAGCTCGGGTCTTTCCCTCACAGATACGCAGTATTTT.

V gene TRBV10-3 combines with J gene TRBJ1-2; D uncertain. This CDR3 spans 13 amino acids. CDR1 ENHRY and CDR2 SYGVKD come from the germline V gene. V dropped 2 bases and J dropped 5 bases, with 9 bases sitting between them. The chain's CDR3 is CAISEVAMYGYTF. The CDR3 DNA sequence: TGTGCCATCAGTGAGGTGGCAATGTATGGCTACACCTTC.

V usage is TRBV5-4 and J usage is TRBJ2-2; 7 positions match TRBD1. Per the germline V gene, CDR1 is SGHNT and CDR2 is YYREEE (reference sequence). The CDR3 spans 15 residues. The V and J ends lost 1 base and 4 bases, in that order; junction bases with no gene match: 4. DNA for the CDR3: TGTGCCAGCAGCTTGAAGGGGGCGACCACCGGGGAGCTGTTTTTT. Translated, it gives CASSLKGATTGELFF.

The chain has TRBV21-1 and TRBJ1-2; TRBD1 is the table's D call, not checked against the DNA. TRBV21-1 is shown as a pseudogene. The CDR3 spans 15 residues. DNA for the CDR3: TGTGCCAGCAGCAAAGCCCAGGTCCGTAGTGATGGCTACACCTTC. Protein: CASSKAQVRSDGYTF.

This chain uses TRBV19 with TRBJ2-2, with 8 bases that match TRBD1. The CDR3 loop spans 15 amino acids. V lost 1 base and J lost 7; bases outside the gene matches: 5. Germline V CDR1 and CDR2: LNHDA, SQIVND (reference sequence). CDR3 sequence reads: CASSIAGQGYGELFF. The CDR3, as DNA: TGTGCCAGTAGTATAGCTGGACAGGGATACGGGGAGCTGTTTTTT.

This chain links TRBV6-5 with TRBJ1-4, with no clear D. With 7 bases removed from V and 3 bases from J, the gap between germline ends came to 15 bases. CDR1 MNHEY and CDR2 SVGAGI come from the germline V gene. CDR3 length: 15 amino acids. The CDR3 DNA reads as TGTGCCAGCACTAATCAAATGGGCCCTAATGAAAAACTGTTTTTT. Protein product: CASTNQMGPNEKLFF.

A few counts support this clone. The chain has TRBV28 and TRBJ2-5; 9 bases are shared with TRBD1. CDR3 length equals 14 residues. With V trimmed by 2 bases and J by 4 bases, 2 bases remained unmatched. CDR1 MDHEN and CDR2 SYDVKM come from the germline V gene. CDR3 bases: TGTGCCAGCAGTTTAGCACAGGGGGCAGAGACCCAGTACTTC. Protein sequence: CASSLAQGAETQYF. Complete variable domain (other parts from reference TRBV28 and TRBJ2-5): DVKVTQSSRYLVKRTGEKVFLECVQDMDHENMFWYRQDPGLGLRLIYFSYDVKMKEKGDIPEGYSVSREKKERFSLILESASTNQTSMYLCASSLAQGAETQYFGPGTRLLVL.

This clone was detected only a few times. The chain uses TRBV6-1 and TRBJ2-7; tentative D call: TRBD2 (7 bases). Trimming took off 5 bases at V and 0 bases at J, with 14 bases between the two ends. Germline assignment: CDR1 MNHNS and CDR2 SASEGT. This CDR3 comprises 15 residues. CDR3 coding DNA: TGTGCCAGCAGTATACAGGGAGGGTCCTCCTACGAGCAGTACTTC. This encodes CASSIQGGSSYEQYF.

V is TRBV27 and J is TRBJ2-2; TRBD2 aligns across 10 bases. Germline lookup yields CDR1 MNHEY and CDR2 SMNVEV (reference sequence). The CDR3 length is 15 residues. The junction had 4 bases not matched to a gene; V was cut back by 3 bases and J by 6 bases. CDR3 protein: CASSFLAGGAGELFF. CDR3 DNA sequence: TGTGCCAGCAGTTTCTTAGCGGGAGGCGCCGGGGAGCTGTTTTTT.

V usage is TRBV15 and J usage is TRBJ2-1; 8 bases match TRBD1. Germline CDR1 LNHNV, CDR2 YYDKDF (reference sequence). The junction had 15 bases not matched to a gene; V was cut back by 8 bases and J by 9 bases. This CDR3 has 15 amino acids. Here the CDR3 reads CATDRGIESRGEQFF. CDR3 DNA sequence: TGTGCCACCGACAGGGGCATCGAGTCGCGCGGTGAGCAGTTCTTC.

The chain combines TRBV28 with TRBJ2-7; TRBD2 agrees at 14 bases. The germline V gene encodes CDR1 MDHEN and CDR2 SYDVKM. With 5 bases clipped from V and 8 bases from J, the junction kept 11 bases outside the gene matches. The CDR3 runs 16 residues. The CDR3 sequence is CASSLRPTSGRAQQYF. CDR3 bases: TGTGCCAGCAGTCTCAGACCGACTAGCGGGAGGGCCCAGCAGTACTTC.

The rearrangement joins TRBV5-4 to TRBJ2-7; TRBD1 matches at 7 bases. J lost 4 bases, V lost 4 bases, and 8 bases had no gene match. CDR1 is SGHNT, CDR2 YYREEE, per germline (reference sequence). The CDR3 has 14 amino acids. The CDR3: CASSPTGMGYEQYF. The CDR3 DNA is TGTGCCAGCAGCCCGACAGGGATGGGGTACGAGCAGTACTTC.

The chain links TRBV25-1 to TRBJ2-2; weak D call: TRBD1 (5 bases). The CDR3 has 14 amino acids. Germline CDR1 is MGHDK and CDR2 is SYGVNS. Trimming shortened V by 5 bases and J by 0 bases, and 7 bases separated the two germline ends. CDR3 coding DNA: TGTGCCAGCAGTAAACAGGCGAACACCGGGGAGCTGTTTTTT. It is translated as CASSKQANTGELFF.

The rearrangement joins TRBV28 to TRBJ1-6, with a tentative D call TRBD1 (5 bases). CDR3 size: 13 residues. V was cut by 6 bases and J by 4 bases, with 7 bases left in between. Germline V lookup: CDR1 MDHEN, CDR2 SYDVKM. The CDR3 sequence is CASRDTYNSPLHF. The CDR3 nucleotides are TGTGCCAGCAGGGACACGTATAATTCACCCCTCCACTTT. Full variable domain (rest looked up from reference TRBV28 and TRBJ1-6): DVKVTQSSRYLVKRTGEKVFLECVQDMDHENMFWYRQDPGLGLRLIYFSYDVKMKEKGDIPEGYSVSREKKERFSLILESASTNQTSMYLCASRDTYNSPLHFGNGTRLTVT.

The CDR3: CASSLGGGANYGYTF. The CDR3 DNA follows: TGTGCCAGCAGCTTAGGAGGGGGAGCTAACTATGGCTACACCTTC. The V call is TRBV7-2, the J call TRBJ1-2; D is perhaps TRBD1 (6 bases). The germline V gene encodes CDR1 SGHTA and CDR2 FQGNSA. This CDR3 is built from 15 residues. V was pared by 1 base and J by 0 bases, with 9 bases between.